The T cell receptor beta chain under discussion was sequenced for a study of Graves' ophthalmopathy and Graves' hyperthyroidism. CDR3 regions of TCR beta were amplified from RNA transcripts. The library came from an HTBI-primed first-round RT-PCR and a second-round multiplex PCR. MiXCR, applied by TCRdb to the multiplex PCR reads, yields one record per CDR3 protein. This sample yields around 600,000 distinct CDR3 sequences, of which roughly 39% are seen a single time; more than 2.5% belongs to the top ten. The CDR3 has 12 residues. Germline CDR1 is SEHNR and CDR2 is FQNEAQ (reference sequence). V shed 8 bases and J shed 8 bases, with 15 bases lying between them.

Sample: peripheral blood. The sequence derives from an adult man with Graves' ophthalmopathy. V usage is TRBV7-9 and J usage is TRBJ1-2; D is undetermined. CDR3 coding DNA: TGTGCCAGCGGATTCGGGGAAGGAGGCTACACCTTC. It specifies CASGFGEGGYTF.